This T cell receptor (beta chain) was profiled in a study of type 1 and type 2 diabetes patients. This CDR3 comprises 15 residues. The J segment lost 7 bases and the V segment lost 6 bases, leaving 8 bases of the junction unmatched. In germline, CDR1 is SNHLY, CDR2 FYNNEI. PCR was run on genomic DNA. Amplification of the beta chain CDR3 used 30 forward and 13 reverse multiplex primers. TCRdb used MiXCR to reprocess the multiplex PCR reads, holding one entry per CDR3 protein. The data contain more than 250,000 distinct CDR3 sequences, around 50% of them singletons. The chain uses TRBV2 and TRBJ2-2; 10 bases map to TRBD1. The receptor was isolated from a man between 18 and 35 years old with type 2 diabetes. The specimen was peripheral blood mononuclear cells (PBMCs). The CDR3 DNA reads TGTGCCAGCAGCGACAGGGGGCGAGGACACGGGGAGCTGTTTTTT. Protein sequence: CASSDRGRGHGELFF.